This TCR beta chain was found in a study of radiotherapy plus CTLA-4 blockade in lung cancer. The germline gives CDR1 SGHRS, CDR2 YFSETQ. This CDR3 has 15 residues. V shed 4 bases and J 0 bases; nucleotides not matched to a gene: 5. The assay was immunoSEQ multiplex PCR, and TCRdb's table has in-frame clones only and misses some. In the table there are about 91,000 clones, about two thirds of which are singletons. The chain couples TRBV5-1 to TRBJ1-1; TRBD1 matches 8 bases. The specimen comprised peripheral blood, sampled from a patient treated with radiotherapy plus ipilimumab. The TCR originated in a human donor with non-small cell lung cancer that progressed on radiotherapy plus ipilimumab. The CDR3 loop is CASSQTGAMNTEAFF. CDR3 in DNA: TGCGCCAGCAGCCAGACAGGGGCGATGAACACTGAAGCTTTCTTT.